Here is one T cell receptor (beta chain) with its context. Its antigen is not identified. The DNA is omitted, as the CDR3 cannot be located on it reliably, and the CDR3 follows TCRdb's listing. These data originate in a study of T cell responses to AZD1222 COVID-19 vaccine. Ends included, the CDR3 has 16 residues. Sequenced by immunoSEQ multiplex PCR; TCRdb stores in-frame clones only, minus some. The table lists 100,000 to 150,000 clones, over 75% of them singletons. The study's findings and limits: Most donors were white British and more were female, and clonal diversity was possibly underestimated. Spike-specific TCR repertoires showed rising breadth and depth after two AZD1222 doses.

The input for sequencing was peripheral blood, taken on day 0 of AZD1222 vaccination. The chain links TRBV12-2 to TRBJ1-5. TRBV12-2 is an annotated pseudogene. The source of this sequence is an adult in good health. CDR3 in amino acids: CASRPRVGVGNQPQHF.